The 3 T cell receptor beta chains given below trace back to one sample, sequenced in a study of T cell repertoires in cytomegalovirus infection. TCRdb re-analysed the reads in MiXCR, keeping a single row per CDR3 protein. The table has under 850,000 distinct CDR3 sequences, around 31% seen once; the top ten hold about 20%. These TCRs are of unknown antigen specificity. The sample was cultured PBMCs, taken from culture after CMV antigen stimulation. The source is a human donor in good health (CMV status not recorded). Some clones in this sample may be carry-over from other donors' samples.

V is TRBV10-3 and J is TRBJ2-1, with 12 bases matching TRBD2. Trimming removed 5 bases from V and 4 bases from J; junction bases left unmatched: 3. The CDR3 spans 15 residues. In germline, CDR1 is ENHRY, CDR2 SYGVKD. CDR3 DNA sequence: TGTGCCATCAGTAGACTAGCGGGAGAATACAATGAGCAGTTCTTC. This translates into CAISRLAGEYNEQFF.

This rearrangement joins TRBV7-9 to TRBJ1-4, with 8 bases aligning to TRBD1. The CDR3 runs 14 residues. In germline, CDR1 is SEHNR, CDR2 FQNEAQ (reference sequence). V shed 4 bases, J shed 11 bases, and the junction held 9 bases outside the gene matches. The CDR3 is CASSSDRGPEKLFF. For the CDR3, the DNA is TGTGCCAGCAGCTCAGACAGGGGCCCTGAGAAACTGTTTTTT. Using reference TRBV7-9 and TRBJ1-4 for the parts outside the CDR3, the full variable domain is DTGVSQNPRHKITKRGQNVTFRCDPISEHNRLYWYRQTLGQGPEFLTYFQNEAQLEKSRLLSDRFSAERPKGSFSTLEIQRTEQGDSAMYLCASSSDRGPEKLFFGSGTQLSVL.

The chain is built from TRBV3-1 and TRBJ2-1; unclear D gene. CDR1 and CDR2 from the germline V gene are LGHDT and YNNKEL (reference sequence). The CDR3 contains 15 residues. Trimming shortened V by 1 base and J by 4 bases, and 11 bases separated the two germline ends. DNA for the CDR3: TGTGCCAGCAGCCAAGGTTCCCCCCGTTACAATGAGCAGTTCTTC. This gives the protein CASSQGSPRYNEQFF.